These T cell receptor beta chains were read from a single sample in a study of somatic mutations in cytotoxic T cells in rheumatoid arthritis. Some clones are missing from TCRdb's copy, which holds only in-frame ones; the method was immunoSEQ multiplex PCR. The data show 3,000 or so clones, 92% seen once. The sequenced material came from CD8+ T cells sorted from blood. The receptors shown here come from a woman under 30 with rheumatoid arthritis. Each CDR3 is given with its conserved first and last residue. D genes are given only for firm matches. A row's size may be missing; if present it is once, few, many or a size class.

abundance: .
d_gene: TRBD2
j_gene: TRBJ2-3
v_gene: TRBV7-3
CDR3aa: CASSLGASGDTQYF
CDR3nt: TGTGCCAGCAGCTTAGGAGCTAGCGGAGATACGCAGTATTTT

abundance: .
d_gene: .
j_gene: TRBJ2-1
v_gene: TRBV27
CDR3aa: CASSLGQIPRGEQFF
CDR3nt: TGTGCCAGCAGTTTAGGACAGATACCCCGGGGCGAGCAGTTCTTC

abundance: .
d_gene: .
j_gene: TRBJ2-7
v_gene: TRBV5-5
CDR3aa: CASSLTGEEQYF
CDR3nt: TGTGCCAGCAGCTTGACGGGGGAAGAGCAGTACTTC

abundance: .
d_gene: .
j_gene: TRBJ2-6
v_gene: TRBV15
CDR3aa: CATSRDEGSGANVLTF
CDR3nt: TGTGCCACCAGCAGAGATGAGGGCTCTGGGGCCAACGTCCTGACTTTC

abundance: .
d_gene: TRBD1
j_gene: TRBJ2-1
v_gene: TRBV28
CDR3aa: CASSSNVLTGTGGRSINNEQFF
CDR3nt: TGTGCCAGCAGTTCGAATGTTCTCACCGGGACAGGGGGTCGATCAATCAACAATGAGCAGTTCTTC

abundance: .
d_gene: TRBD1
j_gene: TRBJ2-7
v_gene: TRBV27
CDR3aa: CASSPGQGAREQYF
CDR3nt: TGTGCCAGCAGTCCGGGACAGGGGGCGCGGGAGCAGTACTTC

abundance: .
d_gene: .
j_gene: TRBJ1-4
v_gene: TRBV9
CDR3aa: CASRSGLSTNEKLFF
CDR3nt: TGTGCCAGCAGAAGCGGCCTCTCAACTAATGAAAAACTGTTTTTT

abundance: .
d_gene: .
j_gene: TRBJ2-5
v_gene: TRBV28
CDR3aa: CASSFEPQGLQETQYF
CDR3nt: TGTGCCAGCAGTTTTGAGCCCCAGGGGCTCCAAGAGACCCAGTACTTC

abundance: .
d_gene: .
j_gene: TRBJ1-2
v_gene: TRBV10-3
CDR3aa: CAISVPGDYYGGYTF
CDR3nt: TGTGCCATCAGTGTACCAGGGGATTACTATGGTGGCTACACCTTC

abundance: .
d_gene: .
j_gene: TRBJ1-1
v_gene: TRBV5-1
CDR3aa: CASTPAGVDTEAFF
CDR3nt: TGCGCCAGCACCCCAGCCGGGGTCGACACTGAAGCTTTCTTT

abundance: once
d_gene: .
j_gene: TRBJ2-2
v_gene: TRBV4-3
CDR3aa: CASSVVRDFSTGELFF
CDR3nt: TGCGCCAGCAGCGTCGTCCGGGACTTCTCCACCGGGGAGCTGTTTTTT

abundance: .
d_gene: .
j_gene: TRBJ1-2
v_gene: TRBV11-2
CDR3aa: CASQAAGQSGYTF
CDR3nt: TGTGCCAGCCAAGCGGCCGGACAGTCGGGCTACACCTTC

abundance: .
d_gene: TRBD1
j_gene: TRBJ2-7
v_gene: TRBV28
CDR3aa: CASRSGQGAYEQYF
CDR3nt: TGTGCCAGCAGATCGGGACAGGGGGCATACGAGCAGTACTTC

abundance: .
d_gene: TRBD1
j_gene: TRBJ1-1
v_gene: TRBV27
CDR3aa: CASSLTGANTEAFF
CDR3nt: TGTGCCAGCAGCTTGACAGGGGCGAACACTGAAGCTTTCTTT

abundance: .
d_gene: TRBD1
j_gene: TRBJ2-2
v_gene: TRBV19
CDR3aa: CASKGPQPGTANTGELFF
CDR3nt: TGTGCCAGTAAAGGGCCCCAGCCCGGGACAGCGAACACCGGGGAGCTGTTTTTT

abundance: once
d_gene: .
j_gene: TRBJ1-5
v_gene: TRBV6-1
CDR3aa: CASSEAATGYQPQHF
CDR3nt: TGTGCCAGCAGTGAAGCTGCGACAGGTTATCAGCCCCAGCATTTT

abundance: few
d_gene: TRBD1
j_gene: TRBJ2-1
v_gene: TRBV6-4
CDR3aa: CASSDGTGGHNEQFF
CDR3nt: TGTGCCAGCAGTGACGGGACAGGGGGCCACAATGAGCAGTTCTTC

abundance: .
d_gene: TRBD2
j_gene: TRBJ2-1
v_gene: TRBV19
CDR3aa: CASRGSGKKTYNEQFF
CDR3nt: TGTGCCAGTAGGGGTAGCGGGAAGAAAACCTACAATGAGCAGTTCTTC

abundance: .
d_gene: .
j_gene: TRBJ1-2
v_gene: TRBV4-1
CDR3aa: CASSQLQGSYGYTF
CDR3nt: TGCGCCAGCAGCCAGCTACAGGGTAGTTATGGCTACACCTTC

abundance: once
d_gene: .
j_gene: TRBJ2-7
v_gene: TRBV29-1
CDR3aa: CSVVGTIGTYEQYF
CDR3nt: TGCAGCGTTGTGGGGACAATAGGAACCTACGAGCAGTACTTC

abundance: once
d_gene: TRBD2
j_gene: TRBJ2-7
v_gene: TRBV7-9
CDR3aa: CASSQLAGGPYEQYF
CDR3nt: TGTGCCAGCAGCCAACTAGCGGGAGGACCGTACGAGCAGTACTTC

abundance: .
d_gene: TRBD2
j_gene: TRBJ2-4
v_gene: TRBV27
CDR3aa: CASRGIRGGEYF
CDR3nt: TGTGCCAGCCGCGGTATCCGGGGAGGGGAGTACTTC

abundance: .
d_gene: TRBD2
j_gene: TRBJ2-1
v_gene: TRBV6-1
CDR3aa: CASSEAGGYNEQFF
CDR3nt: TGTGCCAGCAGTGAAGCGGGGGGGTACAATGAGCAGTTCTTC

abundance: .
d_gene: .
j_gene: TRBJ1-1
v_gene: TRBV19
CDR3aa: CASSISGMNTEAFF
CDR3nt: TGTGCCAGTAGTATATCGGGGATGAACACTGAAGCTTTCTTT

abundance: .
d_gene: TRBD1
j_gene: TRBJ2-1
v_gene: TRBV29-1
CDR3aa: CSAQGDEQFF
CDR3nt: TGCAGCGCCCAGGGGGATGAGCAGTTCTTC

abundance: .
d_gene: TRBD2
j_gene: TRBJ2-3
v_gene: TRBV6-4
CDR3aa: CASSDSAGEADTQYF
CDR3nt: TGTGCCAGCAGTGACTCGGCGGGAGAGGCAGATACGCAGTATTTT

abundance: once
d_gene: .
j_gene: TRBJ1-2
v_gene: TRBV7-8
CDR3aa: CASSLGAPAQGYTF
CDR3nt: TGTGCCAGCAGCTTAGGGGCACCCGCCCAAGGCTACACCTTC

abundance: .
d_gene: .
j_gene: TRBJ2-1
v_gene: TRBV30
CDR3aa: CACWSQYNEQFF
CDR3nt: TGTGCCTGCTGGAGCCAATACAATGAGCAGTTCTTC

abundance: .
d_gene: TRBD1
j_gene: TRBJ2-1
v_gene: TRBV29-1
CDR3aa: CSVHLDREVNNEQFF
CDR3nt: TGCAGCGTTCACTTGGACAGGGAGGTAAACAATGAGCAGTTCTTC

abundance: .
d_gene: .
j_gene: TRBJ1-5
v_gene: TRBV11-2
CDR3aa: CASSSGTNSNQPQHF
CDR3nt: TGTGCCAGCAGCTCCGGGACAAATAGCAATCAGCCCCAGCATTTT

abundance: once
d_gene: .
j_gene: TRBJ2-7
v_gene: TRBV6-1
CDR3aa: CASSVLDREGYEQYF
CDR3nt: TGTGCCAGCAGCGTCCTGGACAGAGAGGGTTACGAGCAGTACTTC

abundance: .
d_gene: .
j_gene: TRBJ2-2
v_gene: TRBV27
CDR3aa: CASSLGQNTGELFF
CDR3nt: TGTGCCAGCAGTTTAGGGCAGAACACTGGGGAGCTGTTTTTT

abundance: once
d_gene: TRBD1
j_gene: TRBJ2-7
v_gene: TRBV7-9
CDR3aa: CASNSGGEQYF
CDR3nt: TGTGCCAGCAACTCAGGGGGTGAGCAGTACTTC

abundance: .
d_gene: TRBD2
j_gene: TRBJ2-1
v_gene: TRBV4-1
CDR3aa: CASSPLGAGGPSDEQFF
CDR3nt: TGCGCCAGCAGCCCTTTGGGCGCGGGGGGTCCTTCGGATGAGCAGTTCTTC

abundance: .
d_gene: .
j_gene: TRBJ2-7
v_gene: TRBV27
CDR3aa: CASSLSGYYEQYF
CDR3nt: TGTGCCAGCAGTTTAAGCGGATACTACGAGCAGTACTTC

abundance: .
d_gene: .
j_gene: TRBJ2-7
v_gene: TRBV4-3
CDR3aa: CASSQEAIGERFTYEQYF
CDR3nt: TGCGCCAGCAGCCAAGAAGCTATAGGGGAAAGATTTACCTACGAGCAGTACTTC

abundance: .
d_gene: .
j_gene: TRBJ2-1
v_gene: TRBV7-6
CDR3aa: CASSHLSASYNEQFF
CDR3nt: TGTGCCAGCAGCCACCTAAGTGCGTCCTACAATGAGCAGTTCTTC

abundance: .
d_gene: .
j_gene: TRBJ1-1
v_gene: TRBV19
CDR3aa: CASSISGRTEAFF
CDR3nt: TGTGCCAGTAGTATCTCAGGGCGGACTGAAGCTTTCTTT

abundance: .
d_gene: TRBD2
j_gene: TRBJ2-3
v_gene: TRBV29-1
CDR3aa: CSVEEGWTSGEDRATDTQYF
CDR3nt: TGCAGCGTTGAAGAAGGGTGGACTAGCGGGGAGGATCGCGCCACAGATACGCAGTATTTT

abundance: .
d_gene: TRBD2
j_gene: TRBJ2-7
v_gene: TRBV19
CDR3aa: CASSPLAGGYEQYF
CDR3nt: TGTGCCAGTAGTCCGCTAGCGGGAGGGTACGAGCAGTACTTC